This note documents a single T cell receptor (beta chain) sequence. The CDR3 sequence is 13 residues long. Unmatched junction bases numbered 1, after V lost 3 bases and J lost 4 bases. The germline CDR1 and CDR2 sequences are SEHNR and FQNEAQ (reference sequence). The source of the sample is a study of blood T cell repertoires in COVID-19. As handled by the study authors: For nucleated cells, counts were estimated from reference gene primer amplification. The table came from immunoSEQ multiplex PCR; TCRdb's copy has only in-frame clones and leaves some out. V, J and clone size derive from that table, while D and trimming were established from the DNA sequence. The repertoire consists of roughly 400,000 clones, with about 88% occurring once and the leading ten covering less than 1.5%.

This chain uses TRBV7-9 with TRBJ1-1; 8 bases line up with TRBD1. The sequenced sample was PBMCs or T cells enriched from blood (not recorded which). The origin of this receptor is a woman between 18 and 29 years old who had been exposed to COVID-19. The CDR3 nucleotides are TGTGCCAGCAGCTTTGGACAGGGCACTGAAGCTTTCTTT. This sequence encodes CASSFGQGTEAFF.